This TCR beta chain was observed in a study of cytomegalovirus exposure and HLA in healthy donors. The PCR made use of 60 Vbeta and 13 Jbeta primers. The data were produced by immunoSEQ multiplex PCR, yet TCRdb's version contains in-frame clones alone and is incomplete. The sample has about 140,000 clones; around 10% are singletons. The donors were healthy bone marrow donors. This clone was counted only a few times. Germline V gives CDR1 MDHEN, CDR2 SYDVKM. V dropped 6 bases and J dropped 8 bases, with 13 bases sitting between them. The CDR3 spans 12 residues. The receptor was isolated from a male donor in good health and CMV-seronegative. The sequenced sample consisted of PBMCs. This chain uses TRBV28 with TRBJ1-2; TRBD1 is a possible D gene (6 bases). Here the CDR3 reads CASRINREGYTF. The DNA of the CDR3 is TGTGCCAGCAGAATAAACAGGGAGGGCTACACCTTC.